Listed below are T cell receptor beta chains from one sample, sequenced in a study of T cells after yellow fever vaccination. TCRdb itself ran the 5' RACE reads through MiXCR, one entry per CDR3 protein. This sample has about 340,000 distinct CDR3 sequences, with 3% to 4.5% found just once. The input for sequencing was PBMCs, taken 5 days after the yellow fever booster vaccination. The receptors were gathered from a man aged 18 to 29 who received the YFV17D yellow fever vaccine. The CDR3 runs from the conserved cysteine through the conserved F or W. D genes are given only for firm matches. Clone size is stated in some rows and not others, as once, few, many or a class when expanded.

TRBD2,20,few,TRBV27,TRBJ2-5,CASSLSGGGISGGGQETQYF,TGTGCCAGCAGTTTATCGGGCGGGGGAATCAGCGGGGGAGGCCAAGAGACCCAGTACTTC
.,16,many,TRBV4-3,TRBJ2-1,CASSQDPLGGGHEQFF,TGCGCCAGCAGCCAAGACCCCCTGGGGGGCGGGCATGAGCAGTTCTTC
TRBD1,13,many,TRBV4-3,TRBJ2-7,CASSLGWTGEQYF,TGCGCCAGCAGCCTCGGGTGGACAGGCGAGCAGTACTTC
.,12,few,TRBV3-1,TRBJ2-5,CASSQDRRATYF,TGTGCCAGCAGCCAGGATAGACGGGCCACGTACTTC
TRBD1,18,many,TRBV18,TRBJ1-5,CASSPPRGQGGIDQPQHF,TGTGCCAGCTCACCACCGAGGGGACAGGGCGGAATTGATCAGCCCCAGCATTTT
.,13,.,TRBV29-1,TRBJ1-4,CSVEISGNEKLFF,TGCAGCGTTGAAATTTCTGGCAATGAAAAACTGTTTTTT
TRBD1,15,many,TRBV7-9,TRBJ1-4,CASSLIGTGREKLFF,TGTGCCAGCAGCTTAATAGGGACAGGGCGAGAAAAACTGTTTTTT
.,18,few,TRBV3-2,TRBJ2-5,CASPPRTSGGADQETQYF,TGTGCCAGCCCTCCACGGACTAGCGGGGGGGCGGACCAAGAGACCCAGTACTTC
TRBD2,13,few,TRBV29-1,TRBJ2-1,CSVFGTSGISQFF,TGCAGCGTTTTTGGGACTAGCGGAATATCGCAGTTCTTC
.,12,.,TRBV6-6,TRBJ2-3,CASRPDLSAQYF,TGTGCCAGCAGACCGGACCTTTCAGCGCAGTATTTT
.,16,many,TRBV24-1,TRBJ2-3,CATSDNQQGTWDTQYF,TGTGCCACCAGTGATAACCAACAGGGAACGTGGGATACGCAGTATTTT
.,14,.,TRBV20-1,TRBJ2-3,CSASLGERTDTQYF,TGCAGTGCTAGTTTGGGGGAACGCACAGATACGCAGTATTTT
TRBD1,14,.,TRBV29-1,TRBJ1-5,CSVEVGTGNQPQHF,TGCAGCGTTGAAGTCGGGACAGGTAATCAGCCCCAGCATTTT
TRBD2,15,many,TRBV28,TRBJ2-1,CASSLGGLASNEQFF,TGTGCCAGCAGTTTGGGGGGACTAGCGTCCAATGAGCAGTTCTTC
TRBD2,15,few,TRBV7-6,TRBJ2-7,CASSLGSGGSYEQYF,TGTGCCAGCAGCTTAGGTAGCGGGGGCTCCTACGAGCAGTACTTC
.,15,few,TRBV7-4,TRBJ2-7,CASSSVADYSYEQYF,TGTGCCAGCAGCTCAGTAGCGGATTATTCCTACGAGCAGTACTTC
.,15,many,TRBV7-2,TRBJ2-2,CASRTLRGRNGELFF,TGTGCCAGCAGGACTTTGAGGGGTCGGAACGGGGAGCTGTTTTTT
.,14,.,TRBV7-7,TRBJ2-3,CASSLGLVPDTQYF,TGTGCTAGCAGCTTAGGTCTAGTACCCGATACGCAGTATTTT
.,15,few,TRBV5-1,TRBJ1-6,CASSLGEPYNSPLHF,TGCGCCAGCAGCTTGGGGGAACCCTATAATTCACCCCTCCACTTT
.,14,many,TRBV5-1,TRBJ2-5,CASSTDSVQETQYF,TGCGCCAGCAGCACTGACAGCGTCCAAGAGACCCAGTACTTC
.,16,few,TRBV5-6,TRBJ1-3,CASSVRVPLQGNTIYF,TGTGCCAGCAGCGTCCGGGTCCCACTGCAGGGAAACACCATATATTTT
.,16,many,TRBV20-1,TRBJ2-3,CSARARTEFSTDTQYF,TGCAGTGCTAGAGCCAGGACAGAATTTAGCACAGATACGCAGTATTTT
TRBD1,14,few,TRBV7-9,TRBJ2-4,CASSLDRGLNIQYF,TGTGCCAGCAGCTTAGACAGGGGGCTAAACATTCAGTACTTC
.,14,few,TRBV7-9,TRBJ1-2,CASSPGGGPRGYTF,TGTGCCAGCAGCCCTGGTGGGGGGCCTCGCGGCTACACCTTC
.,16,many,TRBV3-1,TRBJ2-1,CASSQTPSVLGNEQFF,TGTGCCAGCAGCCAGACCCCTAGCGTACTTGGGAATGAGCAGTTCTTC
.,17,many,TRBV7-9,TRBJ1-1,CASSLRGRGGLNTEAFF,TGTGCCAGCAGCTTAAGAGGCAGGGGCGGTCTGAACACTGAAGCTTTCTTT
.,14,.,TRBV28,TRBJ1-2,CASSFSGANYGYTF,TGTGCCAGCAGTTTCTCCGGTGCTAACTATGGCTACACCTTC
.,15,few,TRBV2,TRBJ2-5,CASSVDGGVGETQYF,TGTGCCAGCAGTGTAGATGGAGGTGTGGGAGAGACCCAGTACTTC
TRBD1,14,few,TRBV12-3/TRBV12-4,TRBJ2-1,CASSSRTGGYEQFF,TGTGCCAGCAGCTCCCGGACAGGGGGCTATGAGCAGTTCTTC
.,13,few,TRBV10-3,TRBJ2-7,CAISERELYEQYF,TGTGCCATCAGTGAGCGTGAGCTCTACGAGCAGTACTTC
.,15,many,TRBV10-3,TRBJ2-3,CAISESRGFTDTQYF,TGTGCCATCAGTGAGTCGAGGGGCTTCACAGATACGCAGTATTTT
.,9,few,TRBV7-2,TRBJ2-1,CASSSDPFF,TGTGCCAGCAGCTCAGACCCGTTCTTC
TRBD2,14,many,TRBV30,TRBJ2-5,CAWRRGLAVETQYF,TGTGCCTGGAGGCGAGGTCTAGCGGTGGAGACCCAGTACTTC
TRBD2,17,few,TRBV6-6,TRBJ2-5,CASSYYAPGLPSGAQYF,TGTGCCAGCAGTTATTACGCACCGGGACTACCCAGCGGGGCCCAGTACTTC
TRBD1,15,.,TRBV12-3/TRBV12-4,TRBJ1-5,CASSWDREFNQPQHF,TGTGCCAGCAGTTGGGACAGGGAATTCAATCAGCCCCAGCATTTT
TRBD1,19,.,TRBV7-2,TRBJ1-2,CASSLVGVGTGGSGYGYTF,TGTGCCAGCAGCTTAGTTGGGGTTGGGACAGGGGGTTCAGGCTATGGCTACACCTTC
.,15,.,TRBV29-1,TRBJ1-1,CSVDGSAIRNTEAFF,TGCAGCGTTGATGGGTCGGCGATTAGGAACACTGAAGCTTTCTTT